The 11 T cell receptor beta chains in this list originate from one sample, sequenced in a study of T-cell reconstitution after alpha-beta-depleted transplantation in children. The TCRbeta library incorporated unique molecular identifiers. One entry per CDR3 protein, called by TCRdb with MiXCR from the PCR reads. The data contain about 340,000 distinct CDR3 sequences, 16% of them singletons. The source was PBMCs, mostly from graft donor cells, collected 360 days after TCRalphabeta/CD19-depleted stem cell transplant. The receptors were sampled from a male patient aged 2 to 9 who had a stem cell transplant for acute lymphoblastic leukemia, so the T cells may come from the graft donor.

There are a few counts of this clonotype. This chain uses TRBV5-6 with TRBJ2-3; D might be TRBD2 (6 bases). The V gene lost 4 bases and the J gene lost 5 bases, with 11 bases spanning the gap. The length of the CDR3 is 13 residues. The germline V gene has CDR1 SGHDT and CDR2 YYEEEE. Written as DNA, the CDR3 is TGTGCCAGCAGCCGCCCCGGGAGAGATACGCAGTATTTT. Its protein product is CASSRPGRDTQYF. Looking up the rest from reference TRBV5-6 and TRBJ2-3 gives the full variable domain: DAGVTQSPTHLIKTRGQQVTLRCSPKSGHDTVSWYQQALGQGPQFIFQYYEEEERQRGNFPDRFSGHQFPNYSSELNVNALLLGDSALYLCASSRPGRDTQYFGPGTRLTVL.

The gene calls are TRBV25-1 and TRBJ1-2, with D maybe TRBD1 (5 bases). The CDR3 sequence is 15 residues long. The V gene lost 2 bases and the J gene lost 3 bases, with 13 bases spanning the gap. Germline CDR1 and CDR2: MGHDK and SYGVNS. This chain's CDR3 is CASSEGQGNYYGYTF. The CDR3 nucleotides read TGTGCCAGCAGTGAAGGGCAGGGAAATTACTATGGCTACACCTTC.

A few counts support this clonotype. At one of its ends the junction is not consistent with the germline gene, which may arise from a read error. The chain uses TRBV18 and TRBJ1-2; TRBD1 matches 9 bases. The CDR3 length is 14 residues. CDR1 KGHSH and CDR2 LQKENI come from the germline V gene. The CDR3 nucleotides read TGTGCCAGCTCGCCACAGGGGGCGAACTATGGCTACACCTTC. Amino acids: CASSPQGANYGYTF.

With respect to this clonotype: The conserved closing phenylalanine or tryptophan is absent in this CDR3, likely reflecting a read error. This chain links TRBV18 with TRBJ1-1; no clear D gene. Germline lookup yields CDR1 KGHSH and CDR2 LQKENI. V lost 3 bases and J 0 bases, leaving 14 bases between the germline ends. The CDR3 totals 16 residues. DNA of the CDR3: TGTGCCAGCTCACCTGACGACTTTTCCATGAACACTGAAGCTTTCTGT. Translated: CASSPDDFSMNTEAFC.

Ten or more counts support this clonotype. This chain joins TRBV12-3 or TRBV12-4 and TRBJ2-1; D may be TRBD2 (5 bases). The CDR3 consists of 13 residues. The V gene lost 3 bases and the J gene lost 4 bases, with 7 bases spanning the gap. CDR3 sequence: CASSFTGYNEQFF. The CDR3 nucleotides read TGTGCCAGCAGTTTTACGGGGTACAATGAGCAGTTCTTC.

There are a few counts of this clonotype. V is TRBV4-3 and J is TRBJ2-7; D is perhaps TRBD2 (6 bases). Trimming shortened V by 4 bases and J by 1 base, and 14 bases separated the two germline ends. The CDR3 runs to 15 residues. The germline CDR1 and CDR2 sequences are LGHNA and YSLEER. Here the CDR3 reads CASSLYRDLSYEQYF. Written as DNA, the CDR3 is TGCGCCAGCAGCCTGTACCGGGACTTATCCTACGAGCAGTACTTC.

This clonotype came up many times. This chain connects TRBV20-1 to TRBJ2-3, with 7 bases that match TRBD1. The CDR3 loop spans 15 amino acids. Germline V gives CDR1 DFQATT, CDR2 SNEGSKA (reference sequence). The junction had 10 bases not matched to a gene; V was cut back by 5 bases and J by 2 bases. The CDR3 is CSAVEGQRITDTQYF. CDR3 sequence (DNA): TGCAGTGCTGTCGAGGGACAGAGGATCACAGATACGCAGTATTTT.

The chain recombines TRBV4-1 with TRBJ2-1, with 9 bases aligning to TRBD1. The germline V gene has CDR1 MGHRA and CDR2 YSYEKL. V lost 6 bases and J lost 8; bases outside the gene matches: 8. This CDR3 is 14 amino acids long. The CDR3 nucleotides are TGCGCCAGCAGGCGACAGGGGGGATATGATGAGCAGTTCTTC. This translates into CASRRQGGYDEQFF.

The chain recombines TRBV20-1 with TRBJ2-4; tentative D call: TRBD1 (6 bases). V shed 6 bases and J shed 0 bases, with 12 bases lying between them. Germline V gene lookup returns CDR1 DFQATT and CDR2 SNEGSKA (reference sequence). The CDR3 has 14 amino acids. The CDR3 DNA sequence: TGCAGTGCCCCAGGGGAACCAGCCAAAAACATTCAGTACTTC. Translating gives CSAPGEPAKNIQYF.

The rearrangement uses TRBV6-5 and TRBJ2-7, with D tentatively TRBD1 or TRBD2 (5 bases each). This CDR3 comprises 14 residues. From germline, CDR1 is MNHEY and CDR2 SVGAGI. V lost 2 bases to trimming and J lost 2 bases, with 10 bases between them. CDR3 sequence: CASSYDGAAYEQYF. The CDR3 region has the DNA TGTGCCAGCAGTTACGACGGGGCTGCCTACGAGCAGTACTTC.

This clonotype was counted at least ten times. V usage is TRBV5-1 and J usage is TRBJ2-2; 8 positions agree with TRBD2. Germline-derived CDR1 and CDR2 are SGHRS and YFSETQ. There are 18 residues in the CDR3. J was trimmed by 5 bases and V by 0 bases; bases with no gene match: 12. This CDR3 reads CASSLASEREIGTGELFF. The CDR3 DNA sequence: TGCGCCAGCAGCTTGGCCAGTGAGCGGGAGATCGGAACCGGGGAGCTGTTTTTT.